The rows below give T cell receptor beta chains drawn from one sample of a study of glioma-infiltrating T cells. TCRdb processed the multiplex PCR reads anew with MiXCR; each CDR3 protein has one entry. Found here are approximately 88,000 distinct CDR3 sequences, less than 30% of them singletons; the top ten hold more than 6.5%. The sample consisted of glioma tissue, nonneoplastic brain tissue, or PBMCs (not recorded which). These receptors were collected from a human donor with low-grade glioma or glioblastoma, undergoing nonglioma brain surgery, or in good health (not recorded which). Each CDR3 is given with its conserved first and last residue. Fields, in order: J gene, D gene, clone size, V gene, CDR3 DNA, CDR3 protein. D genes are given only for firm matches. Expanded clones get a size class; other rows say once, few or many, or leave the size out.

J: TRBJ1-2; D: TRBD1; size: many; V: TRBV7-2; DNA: TGTGCCAGCAGCTTAGACGACAGGGACTATGGCTACACCTTC; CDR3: CASSLDDRDYGYTF
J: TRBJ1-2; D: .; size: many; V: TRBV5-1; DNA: TGCGCCAGCAGCAGTTCCAGGGGCTACACCTTC; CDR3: CASSSSRGYTF
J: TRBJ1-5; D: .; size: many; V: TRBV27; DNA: TGTGCCAGCAGTTTAAAGGGAAATCAGCCCCAGCATTTT; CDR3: CASSLKGNQPQHF
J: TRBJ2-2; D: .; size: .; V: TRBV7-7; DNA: TGTGCCAGCAGCCGTGGACCCACCGGGGAGCTGTTTTTT; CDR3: CASSRGPTGELFF
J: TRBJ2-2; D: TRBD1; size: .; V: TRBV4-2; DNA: TGTGCCAGCAGCCCACGGGACAGCTCGGACACCGGGGAGCTGTTTTTT; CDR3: CASSPRDSSDTGELFF
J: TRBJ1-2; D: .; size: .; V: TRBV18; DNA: TGTGCCAGCCCCCCCCGGGCGTCTAACTATGGCTACACCTTC; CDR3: CASPPRASNYGYTF
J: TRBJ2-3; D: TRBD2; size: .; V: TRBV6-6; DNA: TGTGCCAGCAGTTACGACGGGAGGAGCACAGATACGCAGTATTTT; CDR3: CASSYDGRSTDTQYF
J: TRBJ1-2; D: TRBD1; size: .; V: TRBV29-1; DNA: TGCAGCGTCCGGGACAGCGGCTATGGCTACACCTTC; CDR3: CSVRDSGYGYTF
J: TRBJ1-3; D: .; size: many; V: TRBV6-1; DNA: TGTGCCAGCAGTTATCAGGGTTTACCTGGAAACACCATATATTTT; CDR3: CASSYQGLPGNTIYF
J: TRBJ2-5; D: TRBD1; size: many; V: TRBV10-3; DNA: TGTGCCATCAAAGGACAGGGCGGAGGGACCCAGTACTTC; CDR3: CAIKGQGGGTQYF
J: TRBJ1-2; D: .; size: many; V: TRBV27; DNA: TGTGCCAGCAGTTTAAGGGTAGGAGTGTACGGCGGCTACACCTTC; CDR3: CASSLRVGVYGGYTF
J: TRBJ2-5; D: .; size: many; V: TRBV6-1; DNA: TGTGCCAGCAGTCCCTTTTATCAGGGGCAAGAGACCCAGTACTTC; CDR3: CASSPFYQGQETQYF
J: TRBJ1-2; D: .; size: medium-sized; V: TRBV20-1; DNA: TGCAGTGCTTATGAGTATGGCTACACCTTC; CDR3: CSAYEYGYTF
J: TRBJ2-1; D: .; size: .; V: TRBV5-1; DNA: TGCGCCAGCAGCTCCCTATACCCAGGGGTCGGGCATGAGCAGTTCTTC; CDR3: CASSSLYPGVGHEQFF
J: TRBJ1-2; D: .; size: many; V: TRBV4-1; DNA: TGCGCCAGCAGCCCTACCCCACAAGATAACTATGGCTACACCTTC; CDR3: CASSPTPQDNYGYTF
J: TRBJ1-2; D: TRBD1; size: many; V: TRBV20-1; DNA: TGCAGTGCTGGACCCCGACAGGGGGGAGCTAACTATGGCTACACCTTC; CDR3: CSAGPRQGGANYGYTF
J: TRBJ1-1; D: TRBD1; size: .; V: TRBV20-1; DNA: TGCAGGATACCGGGACAGTTAAACACTGAAGCTTTCTTT; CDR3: CRIPGQLNTEAFF
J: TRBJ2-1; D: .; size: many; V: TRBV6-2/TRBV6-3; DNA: TGTGCCAGCGCGAGCGAGTCCTACAATGAGCAGTTCTTC; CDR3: CASASESYNEQFF
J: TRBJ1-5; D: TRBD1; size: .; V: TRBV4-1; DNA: TGCGCCAGCAGCCAAGGAGCTGGGAGGGGGCGCGAAAATCAGCCCCAGCATTTT; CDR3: CASSQGAGRGRENQPQHF
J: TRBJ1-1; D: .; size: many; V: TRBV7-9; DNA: TGTGCCAGCAGCTTGAGGGAGCCCGGTTTCGCGCTAAACACTGAAGCTTTCTTT; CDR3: CASSLREPGFALNTEAFF
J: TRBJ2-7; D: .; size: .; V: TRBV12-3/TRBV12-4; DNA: TGTGCCAGCAGTTTTTGGGGAAGAACCTACGAGCAGTACTTC; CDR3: CASSFWGRTYEQYF
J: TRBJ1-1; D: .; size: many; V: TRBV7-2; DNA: TGTGCCAGCAGCTTAAGTCCACCTCCCATGAACACTGAAGCTTTCTTT; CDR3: CASSLSPPPMNTEAFF
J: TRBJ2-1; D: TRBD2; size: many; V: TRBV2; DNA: TGTGCCAGCAGCCCTGAACTAGCGGGGATTAATGAGCAGTTCTTC; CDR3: CASSPELAGINEQFF
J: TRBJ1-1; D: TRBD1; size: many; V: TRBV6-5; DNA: TGTGCCAGCAGTTACGACAGGGTTGAAGCTTTCTTT; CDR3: CASSYDRVEAFF
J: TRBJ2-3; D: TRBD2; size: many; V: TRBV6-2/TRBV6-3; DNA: TGTGCCAGCAGCCATGAGTTAGCGGGGACTGATACGCAGTATTTT; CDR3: CASSHELAGTDTQYF
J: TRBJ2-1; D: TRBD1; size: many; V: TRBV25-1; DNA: TGTGCCACCGACAGGGGCTCCTACAATGAGCAGTTCTTC; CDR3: CATDRGSYNEQFF
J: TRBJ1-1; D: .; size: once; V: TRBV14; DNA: TGTGCCAGCAGCTCGACAATAAAAACTGAAGCTTTCTTT; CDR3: CASSSTIKTEAFF
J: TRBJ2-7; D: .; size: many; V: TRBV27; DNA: TGTGCCAGCAGTCCCCGCTCCCGACCCAGGTTAGATCGCTACGAGCAGTACTTC; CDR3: CASSPRSRPRLDRYEQYF
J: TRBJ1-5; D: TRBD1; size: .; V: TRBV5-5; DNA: TGTGCCAGCAGCTTCGACAGGGGCAATCAGCCCCAGCATTTT; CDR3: CASSFDRGNQPQHF
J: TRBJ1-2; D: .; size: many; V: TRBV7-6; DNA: TGTGCCAGCAGCTTAGAAGACGGCAACTATGGCTACACCTTC; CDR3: CASSLEDGNYGYTF
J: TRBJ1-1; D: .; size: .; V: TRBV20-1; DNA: TGCAGTGCTGTAGGTCCGAACACTGAAGCTTTCTTT; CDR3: CSAVGPNTEAFF
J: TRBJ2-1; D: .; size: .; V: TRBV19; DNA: TGTGCCAGTAGTATTAGCCTGTCGGGGGCCTACAATGAGCAGTTCTTC; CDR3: CASSISLSGAYNEQFF
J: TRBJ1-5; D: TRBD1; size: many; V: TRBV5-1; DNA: TGCGCCAGCAGCCCGGACAGGGGGAATCAGCCCCAGCATTTT; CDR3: CASSPDRGNQPQHF
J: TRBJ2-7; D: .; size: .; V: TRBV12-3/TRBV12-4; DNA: TGTGCCAGCAGTTTACCAGCGGTCCCCTACGAGCAGTACTTC; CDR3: CASSLPAVPYEQYF
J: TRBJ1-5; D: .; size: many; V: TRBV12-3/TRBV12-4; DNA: TGTGCCAGCAGTTTTGGCAGGATGTCGAATCAGCCCCAGCATTTT; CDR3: CASSFGRMSNQPQHF
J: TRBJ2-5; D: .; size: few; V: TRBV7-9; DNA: TGTGCCAGCAGCTCCAGCCCCCTAGGTCTCCAGGGCCAGTACTTC; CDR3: CASSSSPLGLQGQYF
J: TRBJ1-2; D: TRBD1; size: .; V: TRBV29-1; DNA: TGCAGCGTTGTTTTGGACAGGGGGACTAACTATGGCTACACCTTC; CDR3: CSVVLDRGTNYGYTF
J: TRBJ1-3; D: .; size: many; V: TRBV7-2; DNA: TGTGCCAGCAGCTTAGAAGAGGACACCATATATTTT; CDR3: CASSLEEDTIYF
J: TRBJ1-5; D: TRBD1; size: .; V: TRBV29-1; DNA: TGCAGCGTTGGGGACAGCTGGAATCAGCCCCAGCATTTT; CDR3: CSVGDSWNQPQHF
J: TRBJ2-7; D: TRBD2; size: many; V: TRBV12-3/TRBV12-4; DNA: TGTGCCAGCAGCCTAGCGGGTTACTCCTACGAGCAGTACTTC; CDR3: CASSLAGYSYEQYF
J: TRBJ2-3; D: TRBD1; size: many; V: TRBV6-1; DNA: TGTGCCAGCAGTGAAAGGGGGACAGGGGGCACAGATACGCAGTATTTT; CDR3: CASSERGTGGTDTQYF
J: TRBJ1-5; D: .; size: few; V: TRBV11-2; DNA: TGTGCCAGCAGCCCGACCCCGGGGGGCCATCAGCCCCAGCATTTT; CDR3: CASSPTPGGHQPQHF
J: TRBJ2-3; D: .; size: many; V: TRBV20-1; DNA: TGCAGTGCGCGAGGACTGGATACGCAGTATTTT; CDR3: CSARGLDTQYF
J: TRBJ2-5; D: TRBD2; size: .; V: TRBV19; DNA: TGTGCCAGTAGTAACGGCGGGGGGCGCCCCTTTCAAGAGACCCAGTACTTC; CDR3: CASSNGGGRPFQETQYF
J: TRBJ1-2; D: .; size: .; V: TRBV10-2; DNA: TGCGCCAGCTTAGGGCCTCAAGGGGGCTACACCTTC; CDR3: CASLGPQGGYTF
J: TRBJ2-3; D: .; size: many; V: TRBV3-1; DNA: TGTGCCAGCAGCCGTCGGCGGCGGGCAGATACGCAGTATTTT; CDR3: CASSRRRRADTQYF
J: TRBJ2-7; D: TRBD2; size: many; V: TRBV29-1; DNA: TGCAGCGTTGGCGGGAGCGGACCCGAGCAGTACTTC; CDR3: CSVGGSGPEQYF
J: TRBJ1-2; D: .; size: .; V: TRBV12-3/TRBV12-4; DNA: TGTGCCGGCAGCCGGACTGGTGGCTACACCTTC; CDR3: CAGSRTGGYTF
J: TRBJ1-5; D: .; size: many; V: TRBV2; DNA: TGTGCCAGCAGTTCAGACAGCCGCAATCAGCCCCAGCATTTT; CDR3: CASSSDSRNQPQHF
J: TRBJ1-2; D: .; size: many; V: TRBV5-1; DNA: TGCGCCAGCAGCTTAGATGCATATGGCTACACCTTC; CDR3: CASSLDAYGYTF
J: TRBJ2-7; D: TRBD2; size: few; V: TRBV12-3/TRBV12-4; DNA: TGTGCCAGCAGCTTCAAACGCGGGGGCGAGCAGTACTTC; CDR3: CASSFKRGGEQYF